Following are 31 T cell receptor beta chains from one sample sequenced in a study of vaccination effects on CD4 cells after COVID-19. Expansion of antigen-specific CD4+ T cells with viral peptide pools was carried out by the ViraFEST assay before sequencing. CD4+ T cell isolation took place after less than 13 days of culture. Either the mRNA-1273 or the BNT162b2 vaccine was given to participants as two doses. Using immunoSEQ multiplex PCR, the repertoire was profiled, and TCRdb retains in-frame clones only, with some absent. The sample consists of more than 60,000 clones, around two thirds of them appearing once. These receptors' targets are unknown. The specimen comprised CD4+ T cells from PBMCs cultured with HCoV-229E spike peptides, sampled after COVID-19 vaccination. The receptors come from a human donor who received a COVID-19 vaccine.

This rearrangement joins TRBV21-1 to TRBJ1-5; the table gives TRBD1 as D, unverified against the DNA. TRBV21-1 is classified as a pseudogene. The CDR3 is 16 residues long. CDR3 in amino acids: CASSKRTGGKGQPQHF. The CDR3 DNA reads as TGTGCCAGCAGCAAGCGGACAGGGGGCAAGGGGCAGCCCCAGCATTTT.

About this clone: The junction departs from germline at one end; a sequencing error may be responsible. At the DNA level, this CDR3 is encoded by other sequences in the same sample as well. The chain couples TRBV18 to TRBJ1-3, with unresolved D. The CDR3 extends over 11 amino acids. CDR1 KGHSH and CDR2 LQKENI come from the germline V gene. The CDR3 loop reads CASSPGNTIYF. In nucleotides, the CDR3 is TGTGCCAGCTCCCCTGGTAACACCATATATTTT.

The rearrangement links TRBV7-9 to TRBJ1-2; no clear D. The CDR3 sequence is 13 residues long. CDR1 is SEHNR, CDR2 FQNEAQ, per germline (reference sequence). Deletions cut 5 bases from V and 8 bases from J, with 15 bases between. The CDR3 is CASSPVRVSGYTF. CDR3 coding DNA: TGTGCCAGCAGCCCAGTGAGGGTTTCGGGCTACACCTTC.

V gene TRBV30 combines with J gene TRBJ1-5; TRBD1 is a possible D gene (5 bases). CDR1 is GTSNPN and CDR2 is SVGIG in the germline V gene (reference sequence). Trimming left V 1 base short and J 12 bases short, with 16 bases between. The CDR3 has 13 amino acids. The CDR3 loop reads CAWSGYQGRHQHF. The CDR3 DNA follows: TGTGCCTGGAGTGGATACCAGGGTCGTCACCAGCATTTT.

J is TRBJ2-1 and V is TRBV6-2 or TRBV6-3; D assignment may be TRBD1 or TRBD2 (5 bases each). The CDR3 sequence is 15 residues long. V shed 6 bases and J shed 0 bases, with 12 bases lying between them. Germline V gene data show CDR1 as MNHEY and CDR2 as SVGEGT. The CDR3 loop reads CASSHPGSSYNEQFF. The CDR3 region has the DNA TGTGCCAGCAGCCACCCAGGGAGCTCCTACAATGAGCAGTTCTTC.

The CDR3 DNA sequence: TGTGCCAGCAGTATCGACAGGCCCTGGGAGCAGTACGTC. Residues: CASSIDRPWEQYV. The chain employs TRBV7-8 and TRBJ2-7; maybe TRBD1 (6 bases). The CDR3 is 13 residues long. Trimming shortened V by 6 bases and J by 7 bases, and 16 bases separated the two germline ends. Germline-derived CDR1 and CDR2 are SGHVS and FQNEAQ.

The chain combines TRBV30 with TRBJ1-5; D uncertain. The CDR3 sequence is 12 residues long. With 5 bases removed from V and 0 bases from J, the gap between germline ends came to 5 bases. Per the germline V gene, CDR1 is GTSNPN and CDR2 is SVGIG (reference sequence). CDR3 DNA sequence: TGTGCCTGGGGATATAGCAATCAGCCCCAGCATTTT. This encodes CAWGYSNQPQHF.

The rearrangement links TRBV19 to TRBJ1-6, with TRBD1 matching 12 bases. There are 15 residues in the CDR3. V was clipped by 5 bases and J by 10 bases; unmatched bases: 6. The germline V gene encodes CDR1 LNHDA and CDR2 SQIVND (reference sequence). The CDR3 reads CASSSPGQGASPLHF. CDR3 bases: TGTGCCAGTAGTTCGCCGGGACAGGGGGCCTCACCCCTCCACTTT.

This chain links TRBV5-5 with TRBJ2-1; 7 bases agree with TRBD1. The junction had 2 bases not matched to a gene; V was cut back by 4 bases and J by 4 bases. CDR1 SGHKS and CDR2 YYEKEE come from the germline V gene (reference sequence). The CDR3 has 13 residues. The CDR3 spells CASSVTGYNEQFF. In DNA form, the CDR3 reads TGTGCCAGCAGCGTGACAGGGTACAATGAGCAGTTCTTC.

V gene TRBV5-1 combines with J gene TRBJ1-2, with D possibly matching TRBD1 (6 bases). The CDR3 has 15 residues. Trimming pared 4 bases from V and 4 bases from J, leaving 17 bases between. From germline, CDR1 is SGHRS and CDR2 YFSETQ. CDR3 sequence: CASSVPGQQSYGYTF. The CDR3 nucleotides are TGCGCCAGCAGCGTTCCGGGACAACAATCCTATGGCTACACCTTC.

To note about this clone: The junction departs from germline at one end; a sequencing error may be responsible. The chain employs TRBV12-5 and TRBJ1-5; D remains ambiguous. Germline CDR1 LGHNT, CDR2 FRNRAP. The CDR3 consists of 12 residues. The CDR3 DNA reads as TGTGCTAATGGTTTGAAGGATCAGCCCCAGCATTTT. It is translated as CANGLKDQPQHF.

The rearrangement uses TRBV15 and TRBJ2-7; 12 bases match TRBD2. The germline V gene encodes CDR1 LNHNV and CDR2 YYDKDF (reference sequence). Trimming took 1 base from V and 0 from J; bases not matched to a gene: 7. This CDR3 contains 18 residues. The CDR3 sequence is CATSRAGLAGLSSYEQYV. CDR3 DNA sequence: TGTGCCACCAGCAGAGCGGGACTAGCGGGTCTAAGCTCCTACGAGCAGTACGTC.

J is TRBJ1-2 and V is TRBV4-3, with 8 bases aligning to TRBD1. V was pared by 0 bases and J by 8 bases, with 5 bases of the junction left unmatched. The germline CDR1 and CDR2 sequences are LGHNA and YSLEER. This CDR3 spans 14 amino acids. For the CDR3, the DNA is TGCGCCAGCAGCCAAGATTCAGGGGGCTGGGGCTACACCTTC. Protein sequence: CASSQDSGGWGYTF.

J is TRBJ2-7 and V is TRBV6-4; the D is unclear. Trimming removed 1 base at V and 2 bases at J, with 9 bases between. Germline CDR1 and CDR2: MRHNA and SNTAGT. This CDR3 spans 14 amino acids. The CDR3 DNA reads TGTGCCAGCAGTGACTTCCCGCTACCCTACGAGCAGTACGTC. Protein sequence: CASSDFPLPYEQYV.

A few counts support this clone. V is TRBV2 and J is TRBJ1-5, with D unclear. V dropped 4 bases and J dropped 11 bases, with 9 bases sitting between them. In germline, CDR1 is SNHLY, CDR2 FYNNEI. The length of the CDR3 is 11 residues. This CDR3 is CASSALKAQHF. The CDR3 coding sequence is TGTGCCAGCAGTGCACTAAAGGCCCAGCATTTT.

This clone was picked up one time. CDR3 sequence reads: CASKPRRYQETQYF. The CDR3 nucleotides are TGTGCCAGCAAACCCAGGCGTTACCAAGAGACCCAGTACTTC. The chain uses TRBV7-8 and TRBJ2-5; no definite D call. The V end lost 7 bases, the J end lost 0 bases, and 12 bases lay between the germline ends. The CDR3 has 14 amino acids. Germline lookup yields CDR1 SGHVS and CDR2 FQNEAQ.

The chain recombines TRBV20-1 with TRBJ2-7, with 12 bases identical to TRBD1. Germline V CDR1 and CDR2: DFQATT, SNEGSKA (reference sequence). The CDR3 runs to 15 residues. V trimming: 3 bases; J trimming: 3 bases; junction bases outside the gene matches: 6. The CDR3 spells CSASQGTGGFYEQYV. Written as DNA, the CDR3 is TGCAGTGCTAGTCAAGGGACAGGGGGCTTCTACGAGCAGTACGTC.

V gene TRBV5-1 combines with J gene TRBJ2-1; maybe TRBD2 (5 bases). CDR1 and CDR2 from the germline V gene are SGHRS and YFSETQ. This CDR3 has 13 residues. Trimming removed 2 bases at V and 7 bases at J, with 10 bases between. The CDR3 spells CASSFVLANEQFF. The CDR3 DNA sequence: TGCGCCAGCAGCTTTGTGCTAGCAAATGAGCAGTTCTTC.

This clone was found a few times. V is TRBV10-1 and J is TRBJ2-1, with TRBD2 matching over 9 bases. This CDR3 contains 16 residues. Germline lookup yields CDR1 WNHNN and CDR2 SYGVQD (reference sequence). V lost 4 bases and J lost 2; bases outside the gene matches: 6. CDR3 nucleotide sequence: TGCGCCAGCAGTGGTTATAGCGGGGGAACCTACAATGAGCAGTTCTTC. Translating gives CASSGYSGGTYNEQFF.

The V call is TRBV7-9, the J call TRBJ1-1; no firm D call. CDR3 length: 12 amino acids. CDR1 is SEHNR, CDR2 FQNEAQ, per germline (reference sequence). V gave up 2 bases and J gave up 11 bases, with 12 bases separating them. CDR3 sequence: CASSLQEPTAFF. CDR3 bases: TGTGCCAGCAGCTTACAGGAACCAACGGCTTTCTTT.

The chain joins TRBV20-1 to TRBJ1-1, with TRBD1 as a possible D gene (5 bases). CDR3 length: 11 residues. CDR1 DFQATT and CDR2 SNEGSKA come from the germline V gene (reference sequence). The V end lost 0 bases, the J end lost 7 bases, and 6 bases lay between the germline ends. The CDR3 DNA reads as TGCAGTGCTAGAGATGACAGTGAAGCTTTCTTT. Residues: CSARDDSEAFF.

V and J are TRBV24-1 and TRBJ1-5; D possibly corresponds to TRBD1 (6 bases). V was clipped by 4 bases and J by 7 bases, with 10 bases between them. This CDR3 contains 13 residues. Looked up from germline, CDR1 is KGHDR and CDR2 is SFDVKD. This chain's CDR3 is CATSEGRGQPQHF. CDR3 bases: TGTGCCACCAGTGAGGGCAGGGGCCAGCCCCAGCATTTT.

J is TRBJ1-5 and V is TRBV6-6; maybe TRBD1 (6 bases). The CDR3 runs 13 residues. The V end was cut by 7 bases, the J end by 6 bases, with 13 bases between. Looked up from germline, CDR1 is MNHNY and CDR2 is SVGAGI (reference sequence). The CDR3 DNA reads TGTGCCAGCACTCGGGGGGCTAGTCAGCCCCAGCATTTT. Its protein is CASTRGASQPQHF.

This clone turned up a few times. This rearrangement joins TRBV2 to TRBJ2-1; 10 bases align to TRBD2. J lost 4 bases, V lost 8 bases, and 11 bases had no gene match. From germline, CDR1 is SNHLY and CDR2 FYNNEI. The CDR3 sequence is 16 residues long. CDR3 coding DNA: TGTGCCAGCCGAAGTAGTAGCGGGGGGCCTTACAATGAGCAGTTCTTC. Encoded protein: CASRSSSGGPYNEQFF.

The V gene is TRBV10-1, the J gene TRBJ2-5; TRBD2 matches 8 bases. CDR3 length: 13 residues. CDR1 and CDR2 (germline): WNHNN, SYGVQD (reference sequence). With 6 bases clipped from V and 3 bases from J, the junction kept 3 bases outside the gene matches. The CDR3 nucleotides read TGCGCCAGCAGCCATAGCGGGGAAGAGACCCAGTACTTC. This gives the protein CASSHSGEETQYF.

The genes are TRBV24-1 and TRBJ2-5; TRBD2 might be the D (5 bases). The CDR3 totals 14 residues. The germline V gene has CDR1 KGHDR and CDR2 SFDVKD. Trimming removed 1 base from V and 9 bases from J, with 14 bases in between. CDR3 in DNA: TGTGCCACCAGTGATTTACCCCCAGCGGCGGCCCAGTACTTC. Encoded protein: CATSDLPPAAAQYF.

The genes are TRBV5-1 and TRBJ2-7, with D possibly called TRBD1 or TRBD2 (5 bases each). V was trimmed by 0 bases and J by 7 bases, leaving 11 bases between them. Germline-derived CDR1 and CDR2 are SGHRS and YFSETQ. The CDR3 length is 13 residues. The CDR3 loop is CASSLAVGAEQYV. CDR3 DNA sequence: TGCGCCAGCAGCTTGGCCGTCGGGGCTGAGCAGTACGTC.

This clone has a handful of counts. This rearrangement joins TRBV5-4 to TRBJ1-6; D gene unclear. V was trimmed by 0 bases and J by 10 bases, leaving 14 bases between them. This CDR3 has 15 amino acids. Germline-derived CDR1 and CDR2 are SGHNT and YYREEE (reference sequence). The CDR3 sequence: CASSLESGSNSPLHF. CDR3 nucleotide sequence: TGTGCCAGCAGCTTGGAGTCGGGGTCAAACTCACCCCTCCACTTT.

The chain joins TRBV10-2 to TRBJ1-1; TRBD1 is a possible D gene (6 bases). This CDR3 has 13 amino acids. V was pared by 4 bases and J by 8 bases, with 14 bases between. In germline, CDR1 is WSHSY, CDR2 SAAADI. The CDR3 coding sequence is TGCGCCAGCAGTGTAGTGGACAGTGGAGAAGCTTTCTTT. Translation gives CASSVVDSGEAFF.

CDR3 sequence: CASWGRYSSTDTQYF. In DNA, the CDR3 is TGTGCCAGCTGGGGCCGTTATTCTAGCACAGATACGCAGTATTTT. This chain joins TRBV6-5 and TRBJ2-3, with D possibly being TRBD1 (5 bases). Looked up from germline, CDR1 is MNHEY and CDR2 is SVGAGI. Between the trimmed V and J ends, which lost 8 bases and 0 bases, there was a span of 15 bases. This CDR3 contains 15 residues.

This rearrangement joins TRBV4-1 to TRBJ1-1; 7 nucleotides line up with TRBD1. The CDR3 sequence is 15 residues long. Germline V lookup: CDR1 MGHRA, CDR2 YSYEKL. Trimming cost V 2 bases and J 0 bases; bases outside gene matches: 3. The CDR3 DNA is TGCGCCAGCAGCCAACATGGACAGGTGAACACTGAAGCTTTCTTT. It codes for CASSQHGQVNTEAFF.